These T cell receptor beta chains were read from a single sample in a study of beta chain features in type 1 diabetes. TCRdb keeps only in-frame clones here, not all; method: immunoSEQ multiplex PCR. The data show about 360,000 clones, with roughly 12% seen just once and 0.01% held by the top ten. The sequencing input was naive CD4+ T cells from blood. The source of these receptors is a woman aged 18-29 years with type 1 diabetes. Both conserved end residues are part of each CDR3. The D gene is left open where the match is weak. Clone size appears in some rows only: once, few, many, or a class for an expanded clone.

few	TRBV30	TRBJ1-4	14	.	TGTGCCTGGAGGGTGAAGGCAGGGAATGAAAAACTGTTTTTT	CAWRVKAGNEKLFF
few	TRBV27	TRBJ1-1	15	.	TGTGCCAGCAGTCCCTACCTAGGAGGGGACACTGAAGCTTTCTTT	CASSPYLGGDTEAFF
few	TRBV7-2	TRBJ2-7	14	TRBD2	TGTGCCAGCAGTCCTACTAGCGGGGGGTACGAGCAGTACTTC	CASSPTSGGYEQYF
few	TRBV9	TRBJ2-4	16	TRBD2	TGTGCCAGCAGCGTTAGCGGGAGGGCCCCCGAGGGAATTCAGTACTTC	CASSVSGRAPEGIQYF
.	TRBV4-1	TRBJ2-7	17	.	TGCGCCAGCAGCCAAGGAGCGCTAGCGCCGAGCTCCTACGAGCAGTACTTC	CASSQGALAPSSYEQYF
few	TRBV10-3	TRBJ2-5	14	TRBD1	TGTGCCATCAGGCGCGGACAGGGGCCCGAGACCCAGTACTTC	CAIRRGQGPETQYF
few	TRBV25-1	TRBJ1-1	16	TRBD1	TGTGCCAGCAGTGACACCGGACAGGGGTTGAACACTGAAGCTTTCTTT	CASSDTGQGLNTEAFF
few	TRBV11-2	TRBJ1-6	13	.	TGTGCCAGCCATCCGGGGGTGAAGTCACCCCTCCACTTT	CASHPGVKSPLHF
.	TRBV5-1	TRBJ1-1	13	.	TGCGCCAGCAGCCTCTCCAGGGACACTGAAGCTTTCTTT	CASSLSRDTEAFF
few	TRBV7-2	TRBJ2-5	13	.	TGTGCCAGCAGCTTAGGATCGGGGGAGACCCAGTACTTC	CASSLGSGETQYF
few	TRBV9	TRBJ1-1	15	TRBD1	TGTGCCAGCAGCCCCGAGGACAGGGGGCTGGCTGAAGCTTTCTTT	CASSPEDRGLAEAFF
.	TRBV30	TRBJ2-2	14	.	TGTGCCTGGATAGTTGCGGGGAGCACCGGGGAGCTGTTTTTT	CAWIVAGSTGELFF
.	TRBV11-2	TRBJ2-5	15	TRBD1	TGTGCCAGCAGCTCCGACAGGGGCCAGAGAGAGACCCAGTACTTC	CASSSDRGQRETQYF
few	TRBV7-9	TRBJ1-4	14	TRBD1	TGTGCCAGCAGCTTAGTGACAGGGAATGAAAAACTGTTTTTT	CASSLVTGNEKLFF
.	TRBV18	TRBJ1-5	13	.	TGTGCCAGCTCACCAGTGGGCAATCCGCCCCAGCATTTT	CASSPVGNPPQHF
.	TRBV2	TRBJ2-7	13	.	TGTGCCAGCAGTGTAGGGACAATTTACGAGCAGTACTTC	CASSVGTIYEQYF
few	TRBV7-8	TRBJ2-2	17	.	TGTGCCAGCAGCTTAGTCATGGCGGGACGGAACACCGGGGAGCTGTTTTTT	CASSLVMAGRNTGELFF
few	TRBV4-3	TRBJ2-7	13	.	TGCGCCAGCAGCCAAGATGCCAGTGCAGGGAAGTACTTC	CASSQDASAGKYF
few	TRBV11-3	TRBJ2-5	14	.	TGTGCCAGCAGCCCCTTGGAGGTTCGGGAGACCCAGTACTTC	CASSPLEVRETQYF